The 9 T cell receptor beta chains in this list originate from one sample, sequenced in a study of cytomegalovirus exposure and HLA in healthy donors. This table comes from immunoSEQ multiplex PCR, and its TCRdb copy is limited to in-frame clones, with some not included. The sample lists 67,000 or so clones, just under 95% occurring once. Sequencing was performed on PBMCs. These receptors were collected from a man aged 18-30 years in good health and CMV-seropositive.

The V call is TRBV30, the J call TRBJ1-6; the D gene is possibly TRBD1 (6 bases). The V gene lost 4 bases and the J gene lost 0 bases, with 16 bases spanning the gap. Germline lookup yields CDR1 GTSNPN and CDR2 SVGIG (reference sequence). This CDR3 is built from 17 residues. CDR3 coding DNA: TGTGCCTGGATGTATGGGACGGACAGCTCCTATAATTCACCCCTCCACTTT. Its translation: CAWMYGTDSSYNSPLHF.

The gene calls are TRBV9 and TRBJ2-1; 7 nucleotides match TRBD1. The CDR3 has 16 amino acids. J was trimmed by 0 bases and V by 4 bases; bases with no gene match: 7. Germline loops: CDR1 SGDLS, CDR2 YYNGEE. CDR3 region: CASSTKRQGSYNEQFF. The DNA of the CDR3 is TGTGCCAGCAGCACCAAGCGACAGGGCTCCTACAATGAGCAGTTCTTC.

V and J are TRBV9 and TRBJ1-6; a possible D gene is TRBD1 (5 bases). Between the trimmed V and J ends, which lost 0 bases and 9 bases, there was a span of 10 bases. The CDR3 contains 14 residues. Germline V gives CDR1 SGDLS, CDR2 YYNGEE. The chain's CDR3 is CASSVGGGISPLHF. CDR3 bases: TGTGCCAGCAGCGTAGGGGGGGGGATTTCACCCCTCCACTTT.

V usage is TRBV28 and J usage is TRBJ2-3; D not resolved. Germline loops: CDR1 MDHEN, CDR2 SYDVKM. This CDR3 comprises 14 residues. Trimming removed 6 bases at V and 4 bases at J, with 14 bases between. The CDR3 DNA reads TGTGCCAGCAGAAAGATCCTAGGAGCAGATACGCAGTATTTT. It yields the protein CASRKILGADTQYF.

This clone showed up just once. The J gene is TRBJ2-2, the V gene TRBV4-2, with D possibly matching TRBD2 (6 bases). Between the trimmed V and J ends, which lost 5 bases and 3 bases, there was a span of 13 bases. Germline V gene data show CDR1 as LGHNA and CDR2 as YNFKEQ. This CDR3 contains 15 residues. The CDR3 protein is CASSSGLFHTGELFF. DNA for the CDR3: TGTGCCAGCAGCTCGGGACTGTTTCACACCGGGGAGCTGTTTTTT.

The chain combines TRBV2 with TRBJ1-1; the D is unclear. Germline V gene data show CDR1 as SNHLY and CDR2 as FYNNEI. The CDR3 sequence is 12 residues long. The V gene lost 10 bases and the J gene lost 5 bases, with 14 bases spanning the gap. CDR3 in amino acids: CATREGRTEAFF. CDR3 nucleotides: TGTGCCACGAGGGAGGGAAGAACTGAAGCTTTCTTT.

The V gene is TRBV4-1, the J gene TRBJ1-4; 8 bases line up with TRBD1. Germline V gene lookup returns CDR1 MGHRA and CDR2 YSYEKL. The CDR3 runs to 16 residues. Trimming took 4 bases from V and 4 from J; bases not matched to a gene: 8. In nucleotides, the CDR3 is TGCGCCAGCAGCCTTACCCGACAGGGGCTTAATGAAAAACTGTTTTTT. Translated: CASSLTRQGLNEKLFF.

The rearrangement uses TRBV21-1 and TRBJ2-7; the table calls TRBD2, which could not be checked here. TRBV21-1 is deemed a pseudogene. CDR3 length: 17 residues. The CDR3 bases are TGTGCCAGCAATCCGAGGGAGGAGGAAAGGAGCTCCTACGAGCAGTACTTC. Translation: CASNPREEERSSYEQYF.

CDR3 sequence: CASSSVDRGTGELFF. For the CDR3, the DNA is TGTGCCAGCAGCTCAGTGGACAGGGGCACCGGGGAGCTGTTTTTT. V gene TRBV9 combines with J gene TRBJ2-2; 9 bases fit TRBD1. This CDR3 region has 15 residues. Trimming removed 4 bases from V and 4 bases from J; junction bases left unmatched: 5. CDR1 is SGDLS, CDR2 YYNGEE, per germline.